This T cell receptor (beta chain) was recorded in a study of response to subunit inactivated influenza vaccine. Trimming pared 2 bases from V and 14 bases from J, leaving 13 bases between. Per the germline V gene, CDR1 is SNHLY and CDR2 is FYNNEI. The CDR3 is 12 amino acids. Study conclusions and caveats: The study's authors posited that every seasonal influenza vaccination enlists few new T cells.

Using its own MiXCR run on the RT-PCR reads, TCRdb lists one record per CDR3 protein. The sample holds about 580,000 distinct CDR3 sequences, about 15% seen once. Regarding this clonotype: Antigen unknown.

The sequenced sample was PBMCs from blood, obtained 11 to 12 days after vaccination. V and J are TRBV2 and TRBJ2-1; D might be TRBD1 (6 bases). This sequence originates from a man in his fifties who received an inactivated influenza vaccine. The CDR3 DNA is TGTGCCAGCAGTGAAAGGAGGTCAGGGGAGTTCTTC. Its protein product is CASSERRSGEFF.